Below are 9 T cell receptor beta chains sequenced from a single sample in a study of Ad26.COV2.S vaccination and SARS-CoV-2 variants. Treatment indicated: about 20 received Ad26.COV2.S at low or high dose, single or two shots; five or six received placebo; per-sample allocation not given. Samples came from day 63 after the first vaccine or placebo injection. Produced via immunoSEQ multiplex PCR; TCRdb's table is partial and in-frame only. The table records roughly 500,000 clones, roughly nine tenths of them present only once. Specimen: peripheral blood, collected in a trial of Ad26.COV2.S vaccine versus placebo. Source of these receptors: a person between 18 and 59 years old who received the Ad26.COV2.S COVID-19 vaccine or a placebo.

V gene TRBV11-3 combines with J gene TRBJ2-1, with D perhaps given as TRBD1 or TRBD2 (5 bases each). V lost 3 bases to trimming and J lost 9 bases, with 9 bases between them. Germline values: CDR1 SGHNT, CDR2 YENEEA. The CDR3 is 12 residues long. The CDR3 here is CASSFQGVEQFF. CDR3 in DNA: TGTGCCAGCAGCTTCCAGGGAGTTGAGCAGTTCTTC.

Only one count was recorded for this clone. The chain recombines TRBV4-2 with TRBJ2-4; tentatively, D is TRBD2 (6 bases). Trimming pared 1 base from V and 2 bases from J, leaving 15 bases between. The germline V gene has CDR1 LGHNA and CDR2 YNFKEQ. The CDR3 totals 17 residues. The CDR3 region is CASSQGSTGSTKNIQYF. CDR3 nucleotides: TGTGCCAGCAGCCAAGGCTCGACCGGGAGCACCAAAAACATTCAGTACTTC.

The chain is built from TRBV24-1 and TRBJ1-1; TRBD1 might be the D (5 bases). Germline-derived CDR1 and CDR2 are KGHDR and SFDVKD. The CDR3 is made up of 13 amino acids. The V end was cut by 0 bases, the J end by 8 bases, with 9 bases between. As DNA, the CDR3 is TGTGCCACCAGTGATTTGCCGGGGGACGAAGCTTTCTTT. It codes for CATSDLPGDEAFF.

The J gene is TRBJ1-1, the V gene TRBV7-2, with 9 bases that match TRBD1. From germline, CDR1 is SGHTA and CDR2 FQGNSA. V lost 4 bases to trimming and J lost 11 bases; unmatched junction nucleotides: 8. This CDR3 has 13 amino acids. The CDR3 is CASSYRQGVGAFF. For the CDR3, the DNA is TGTGCCAGCAGCTACCGACAGGGGGTCGGGGCTTTCTTT. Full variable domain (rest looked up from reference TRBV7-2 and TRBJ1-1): GAGVSQSPSNKVTEKGKDVELRCDPISGHTALYWYRQSLGQGLEFLIYFQGNSAPDKSGLPSDRFSAERTGGSVSTLTIQRTQQEDSAVYLCASSYRQGVGAFFGQGTRLTVV.

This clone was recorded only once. CDR3: CASSVAGTAYGYTF. The CDR3 bases are TGTGCCAGCAGCGTAGCCGGGACAGCTTATGGCTACACCTTC. The rearrangement uses TRBV9 and TRBJ1-2, with TRBD1 matching over 7 bases. Germline V gene data show CDR1 as SGDLS and CDR2 as YYNGEE. The CDR3 contains 14 residues. Germline trimming cut 0 bases from V and 5 bases from J; bases unmatched to any gene: 4.

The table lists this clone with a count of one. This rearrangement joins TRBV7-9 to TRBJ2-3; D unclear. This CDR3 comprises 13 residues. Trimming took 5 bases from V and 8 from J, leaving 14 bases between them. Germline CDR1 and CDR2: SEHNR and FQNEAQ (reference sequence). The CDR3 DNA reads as TGTGCCAGCAGCCCACAAGCGATCTTTACGCAGTATTTT. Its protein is CASSPQAIFTQYF.

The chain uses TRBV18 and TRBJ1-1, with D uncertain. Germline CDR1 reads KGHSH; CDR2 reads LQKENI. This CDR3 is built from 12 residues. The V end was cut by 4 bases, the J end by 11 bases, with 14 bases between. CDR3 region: CASSLQLGEAFF. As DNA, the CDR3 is TGTGCCAGCTCACTCCAGCTCGGGGAGGCTTTCTTT.

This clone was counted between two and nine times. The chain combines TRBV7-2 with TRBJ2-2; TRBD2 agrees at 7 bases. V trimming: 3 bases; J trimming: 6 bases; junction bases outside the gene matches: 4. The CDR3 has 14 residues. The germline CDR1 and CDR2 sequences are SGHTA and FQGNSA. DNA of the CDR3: TGTGCCAGCAGCTTGGCCCGGGGGGCCGGGGAGCTGTTTTTT. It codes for CASSLARGAGELFF.

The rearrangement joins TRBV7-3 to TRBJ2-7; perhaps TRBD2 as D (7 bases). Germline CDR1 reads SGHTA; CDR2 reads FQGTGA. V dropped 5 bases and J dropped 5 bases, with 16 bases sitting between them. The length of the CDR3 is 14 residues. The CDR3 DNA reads TGTGCCAGCAGCCCCAAAAGGGGGGGGAACGAGCAGTACTTC. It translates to CASSPKRGGNEQYF.